This T cell receptor (beta chain) was obtained from a study of blood T cell repertoires in COVID-19 (dated by TCRdb to about 2020). Study-level background: The collaborator samples originated in the United States, Italy and Spain and spanned the acute and convalescent phases of COVID-19. The material from the prospective study consisted of cDNA or gDNA derived from T cells, B-cell-depleted T cells, or PBMCs. Deeply sampled blood TCRbeta repertoires from subjects exposed to, actively infected with, or recovered from COVID-19 were included in the dataset. A freely available public database, intended as a resource for researchers studying the immune response to SARS-CoV-2, is where the repertoires were released. Samples came from the ongoing ImmuneRACE study (first 160 participants) plus 1,254 subjects from 6 global collaborators. A de-identified subject ID, COVID-19 status, age in years and sex were almost always included in the sample metadata. HLA class I and class II types, where available, came from metadata supplied by the sample provider rather than from assay-based typing. The study at large found these results: How much clinical and demographic metadata was included differed by source and by participant, and the metadata was provided uncurated.

Remarks on this clone: The antigen this receptor binds is unknown. Within one base of it there is no much larger clone, and no base qualities were kept.

The immunoSEQ Assay, a bias-controlled multiplex PCR, was used to amplify TCRbeta CDR3 regions from genomic DNA. As for the original processing: The number of nucleated cells in each sample was estimated from the amplification of reference gene primers within the assay. To quantify the absolute abundance of each unique TCRbeta CDR3 rearrangement, sequence reads were collapsed and filtered. For each sample, productive Simpson clonality was calculated as the square root of Simpson's diversity index across productive rearrangements. TCRdb retrieved this table from immuneACCESS and kept in-frame rearrangements only. Not all clones are present; in checked studies, unresolved V genes account for under half, and no reason is known for the remainder. The V and J calls and clone size were taken over from that table, and D and trimming were inferred from the DNA. The table for this sample lists 84,000 or so clones; roughly 73% of them were counted only once. The top ten hold about 9.9% of the sample.

Whole blood was collected in K2EDTA tubes by collaborating institutions according to the institutions' own protocols. For TCRbeta analysis, collaborators shipped samples in one of three forms: frozen whole blood, isolated PBMCs, or DNA extracted from either of those sample types. From its cysteine to its phenylalanine, the CDR3 spans 14 amino acids. Just CDR3 DNA is preserved here, 42 bases in frame from base 1. Looking up the germline V gene yields CDR1 SNHLY and CDR2 FYNNEI. For this chain, trimming is 6 bases at the V end and 3 bases at the J end, and the number of junction bases without a gene match is 7.

This TCR came from a human donor in a cohort sampled during active COVID-19. The sequence is built from TRBV2 and TRBJ2-7, with TRBD2 identical over 8 junction bases. The sequenced material came from peripheral blood. The CDR3 is CASRSGLAIYEQYF. The DNA sequence is TGTGCCAGCAGGTCCGGACTAGCCATCTACGAGCAGTACTTC.